One and the same sample provided the 31 T cell receptor beta chains below, sequenced in a study of cytomegalovirus exposure and HLA in healthy donors. The PCR was carried out with 60 Vbeta primers and 13 Jbeta primers. TCRdb's copy holds only in-frame clones and misses some; the assay was immunoSEQ multiplex PCR. The sample has about 180,000 clones; 80% are singletons. What was sequenced was PBMCs. The receptor set was obtained from a woman aged 30 to 39 in good health and CMV-seronegative.

The genes are TRBV27 and TRBJ2-3; 10 nucleotides align to TRBD2. This CDR3 is built from 15 residues. The J segment lost 2 bases and the V segment lost 3 bases, leaving 2 bases of the junction unmatched. Germline loops: CDR1 MNHEY, CDR2 SMNVEV (reference sequence). This CDR3 reads CASSFLAGATDTQYF. Written as DNA, the CDR3 is TGTGCCAGCAGTTTCCTAGCGGGGGCCACAGATACGCAGTATTTT.

This clone was seen once. This chain links TRBV11-2 with TRBJ1-1; D remains ambiguous. Trimming left V 5 bases short and J 6 bases short, with 10 bases between. The germline V gene encodes CDR1 SGHAT and CDR2 FQNNGV. There are 12 residues in the CDR3. This CDR3 is CASSPSWAEAFF. The CDR3 DNA is TGTGCCAGCAGCCCTAGTTGGGCTGAAGCTTTCTTT.

This chain links TRBV29-1 with TRBJ2-2, with 7 bases aligning to TRBD2. Germline V gene sequence: CDR1 SQVTM, CDR2 ANQGSEA. J was trimmed by 2 bases and V by 4 bases; bases with no gene match: 7. This CDR3 has 15 residues. The DNA of the CDR3 is TGCAGCGTTGCCCCTGGGGGGGAAAACACCGGGGAGCTGTTTTTT. The encoded protein is CSVAPGGENTGELFF.

The chain is built from TRBV7-3 and TRBJ1-1; 7 bases fit TRBD1. This CDR3 spans 14 amino acids. The germline V gene has CDR1 SGHTA and CDR2 FQGTGA. J lost 4 bases, V lost 5 bases, and 7 bases had no gene match. The DNA of the CDR3 is TGTGCCAGCAGCGTTGACAGGGAGGCCACTGAAGCTTTCTTT. It specifies CASSVDREATEAFF.

The chain carries TRBV7-7 and TRBJ2-1, with 10 positions matching TRBD2. The CDR3 is made up of 16 amino acids. CDR1 and CDR2 (germline): SSHAT, FNYEAQ (reference sequence). The V and J ends lost 0 bases and 8 bases, in that order; junction bases with no gene match: 7. CDR3 loop: CASSLAVAGGLHEQFF. For the CDR3, the DNA is TGTGCCAGCAGCTTAGCCGTAGCGGGGGGTCTCCATGAGCAGTTCTTC. Full variable domain (outside the CDR3, taken from reference TRBV7-7 and TRBJ2-1): GAGVSQSPRYKVTKRGQDVTLRCDPISSHATLYWYQQALGQGPEFLTYFNYEAQPDKSGLPSDRFSAERPEGSISTLTIQRTEQRDSAMYRCASSLAVAGGLHEQFFGPGTRLTVL.

This clone appeared a few times. The V call is TRBV4-2, the J call TRBJ2-7; D perhaps matches TRBD2 (5 bases). The CDR3 consists of 16 residues. Looked up from germline, CDR1 is LGHNA and CDR2 is YNFKEQ. Trimming took off 4 bases at V and 0 bases at J, with 16 bases between the two ends. The CDR3 DNA sequence: TGTGCCAGCAGCCCTCATGCGGAGGCGAGCTCCTACGAGCAGTACTTC. As protein: CASSPHAEASSYEQYF.

V and J are TRBV18 and TRBJ1-1, with 7 bases aligning to TRBD1. The CDR3 consists of 17 residues. Germline V gives CDR1 KGHSH, CDR2 LQKENI. V lost 3 bases to trimming and J lost 1 base; unmatched junction nucleotides: 11. CDR3 residues: CASSPFLVGTANTEAFF. CDR3 in DNA: TGTGCCAGCTCACCCTTCCTCGTGGGGACAGCGAACACTGAAGCTTTCTTT.

The rearrangement joins TRBV6-5 to TRBJ2-7; a weak D match, TRBD1 (6 bases). V lost 6 bases and J 0 bases, leaving 12 bases between the germline ends. The CDR3 extends over 14 amino acids. Germline CDR1 MNHEY, CDR2 SVGAGI. DNA of the CDR3: TGTGCCAGCAGCCGACGGGACAACTCCTACGAGCAGTACTTC. It encodes CASSRRDNSYEQYF.

This clone has a single count. The chain is built from TRBV4-3 and TRBJ2-5, with a tentative D call TRBD1 (6 bases). V shed 4 bases and J shed 5 bases, with 17 bases lying between them. CDR1 is LGHNA and CDR2 is YSLEER in the germline V gene. There are 15 residues in the CDR3. CDR3 residues: CASSPQTGLWETQYF. Written as DNA, the CDR3 is TGCGCCAGCAGCCCCCAGACAGGTCTATGGGAGACCCAGTACTTC.

The rearrangement uses TRBV6-1 and TRBJ1-5; no reliable D call. The CDR3 loop spans 14 amino acids. The V end was cut by 8 bases, the J end by 7 bases, with 18 bases between. CDR1 and CDR2 from the germline V gene are MNHNS and SASEGT. CDR3 DNA: TGTGCCAGCCTTGGGCAGGTGGGTGGGCAGCCCCAGCATTTT. It codes for CASLGQVGGQPQHF.

The V and J genes are TRBV15 and TRBJ2-7, with D perhaps matching TRBD2 (6 bases). Germline V lookup: CDR1 LNHNV, CDR2 YYDKDF (reference sequence). This CDR3 has 17 residues. V shed 0 bases and J shed 2 bases, with 17 bases lying between them. The DNA for the CDR3 is TGTGCCACCAGCAGAGATTCCCCCCGACTAGGGGCCTACGAGCAGTACTTC. Translation: CATSRDSPRLGAYEQYF.

The V gene is TRBV6-5, the J gene TRBJ1-2, with D uncertain. Germline V gene data show CDR1 as MNHEY and CDR2 as SVGAGI. Trimming shortened V by 2 bases and J by 7 bases, and 11 bases separated the two germline ends. The CDR3 is made up of 13 amino acids. CDR3 residues: CASSYPGYSGYTF. The DNA for the CDR3 is TGTGCCAGCAGTTACCCGGGGTACTCTGGCTACACCTTC.

The chain employs TRBV6-5 and TRBJ1-1; D is unclear. The CDR3 loop spans 13 amino acids. V lost 4 bases and J lost 7, with 13 bases in between. Per germline, CDR1 MNHEY and CDR2 SVGAGI. CDR3 protein: CASSSRGMSEAFF. The CDR3 DNA follows: TGTGCCAGCAGTTCACGGGGAATGAGTGAAGCTTTCTTT.

V is TRBV27 and J is TRBJ1-2, with 9 positions matching TRBD1. J was trimmed by 8 bases and V by 5 bases; bases with no gene match: 12. Germline V gene data show CDR1 as MNHEY and CDR2 as SMNVEV (reference sequence). The length of the CDR3 is 15 residues. The CDR3 DNA reads as TGTGCCAGCAGTAGGGGGACAGGGAAGGGATCGGGCTACACCTTC. Encoded protein: CASSRGTGKGSGYTF.

The genes are TRBV5-1 and TRBJ1-1; D perhaps matches TRBD1 (5 bases). With 4 bases removed from V and 2 bases from J, the gap between germline ends came to 9 bases. Germline CDR1 is SGHRS and CDR2 is YFSETQ. The CDR3 length is 13 residues. The CDR3 DNA sequence: TGCGCCAGCAGCGGGGGGGACAACACTGAAGCTTTCTTT. Its translation: CASSGGDNTEAFF.

V is TRBV20-1 and J is TRBJ2-7, with D possibly being TRBD1 (5 bases). Trimming cost V 6 bases and J 12 bases, with 18 bases left between them. The germline gives CDR1 DFQATT, CDR2 SNEGSKA (reference sequence). This CDR3 region has 11 residues. CDR3 coding DNA: TGCAGTGCGTATTTTCAGGGTAGAGGGTACTTC. It encodes CSAYFQGRGYF.

The CDR3 region is CASSLLQGAGTF. CDR3 nucleotide sequence: TGTGCCAGCAGCTTATTGCAGGGGGCCGGCACCTTC. The rearrangement joins TRBV7-9 to TRBJ1-2, with 8 bases aligning to TRBD1. The CDR3 contains 12 residues. V shed 2 bases and J 13 bases; nucleotides not matched to a gene: 6. Germline CDR1 reads SEHNR; CDR2 reads FQNEAQ (reference sequence).

This chain links TRBV4-3 with TRBJ1-3; 10 nucleotides line up with TRBD1. The germline CDR1 and CDR2 sequences are LGHNA and YSLEER. Trimming removed 4 bases from V and 0 bases from J; junction bases left unmatched: 6. The CDR3 spans 17 residues. CDR3 nucleotides: TGCGCCAGCAGCCCCGACAGGGGGCTATACTCTGGAAACACCATATATTTT. Protein: CASSPDRGLYSGNTIYF.

This CDR3 is CASSVGVTGDGYTF. The DNA of the CDR3 is TGTGCCAGCAGCGTAGGGGTGACAGGGGATGGCTACACCTTC. The gene calls are TRBV9 and TRBJ1-2; 8 bases agree with TRBD1. Germline CDR1 reads SGDLS; CDR2 reads YYNGEE. The trim removed 0 bases at V and 6 bases at J, leaving 4 bases unmatched. The length of the CDR3 is 14 residues.

This clone came up once. Other DNA sequences within the sample encode an identical CDR3. The rearrangement uses TRBV18 and TRBJ1-1; the D is unclear. CDR3 length equals 13 residues. The V and J ends lost 6 bases and 0 bases respectively, with 8 bases between them. Per germline, CDR1 KGHSH and CDR2 LQKENI. The CDR3 sequence is CASSPSVNTEAFF. DNA of the CDR3: TGTGCCAGCTCGCCCTCAGTGAACACTGAAGCTTTCTTT.

This clone was counted only a few times. The rearrangement links TRBV2 to TRBJ1-5; D uncertain. V lost 6 bases to trimming and J lost 1 base, with 10 bases between them. The CDR3 sequence is 14 residues long. Germline-derived CDR1 and CDR2 are SNHLY and FYNNEI. As DNA, the CDR3 is TGTGCCAGCAGGACCGGACTCAGCAATCAGCCCCAGCATTTT. This translates into CASRTGLSNQPQHF.

V and J are TRBV18 and TRBJ1-4; D is unclear. The CDR3 runs to 15 residues. V lost 0 bases, J lost 8 bases, and 13 bases lay in between. Looked up from germline, CDR1 is KGHSH and CDR2 is LQKENI. CDR3 nucleotide sequence: TGTGCCAGCTCACCACCTGCGCAGGCTCGGGAAAAACTGTTTTTT. Its protein is CASSPPAQAREKLFF. The whole variable domain, filled in from reference TRBV18 and TRBJ1-4, reads NAGVMQNPRHLVRRRGQEARLRCSPMKGHSHVYWYRQLPEEGLKFMVYLQKENIIDESGMPKERFSAEFPKEGPSILRIQQVVRGDSAAYFCASSPPAQAREKLFFGSGTQLSVL.

The genes are TRBV27 and TRBJ2-2, with TRBD1 matching over 8 bases. This CDR3 comprises 15 residues. V shed 5 bases and J 3 bases; nucleotides not matched to a gene: 5. The germline gives CDR1 MNHEY, CDR2 SMNVEV (reference sequence). CDR3 sequence: CASSRDRPHTGELFF. The CDR3 nucleotides read TGTGCCAGCAGTAGGGACAGGCCCCACACCGGGGAGCTGTTTTTT.

For the CDR3, the DNA is TGCGCCAGCAGCCAAGGGGGACAGGGTAACTATGGCTACACCTTC. Its translation: CASSQGGQGNYGYTF. This rearrangement joins TRBV4-3 to TRBJ1-2, with 9 bases fitting TRBD1. The length of the CDR3 is 15 residues. Germline assignment: CDR1 LGHNA and CDR2 YSLEER. The junction had 1 base not matched to a gene; V was cut back by 1 base and J by 1 base.

The CDR3 loop reads CASRESGGRYNEQFF. The CDR3 coding sequence is TGCGCCAGCCGAGAAAGCGGGGGACGATACAATGAGCAGTTCTTC. The rearrangement joins TRBV10-2 to TRBJ2-1; 8 bases map to TRBD2. The J segment lost 4 bases and the V segment lost 8 bases, leaving 10 bases of the junction unmatched. The CDR3 totals 15 residues. Germline CDR1 reads WSHSY; CDR2 reads SAAADI.

The rearrangement uses TRBV5-1 and TRBJ1-1, with D maybe TRBD1 (5 bases). Between the trimmed V and J ends, which lost 2 bases and 1 base, there was a span of 15 bases. The V gene's germline CDR1 is SGHRS and CDR2 YFSETQ. The CDR3 sequence is 16 residues long. CDR3 loop: CASSFGAGIRNTEAFF. CDR3 DNA sequence: TGCGCCAGCAGCTTTGGGGCAGGGATACGGAACACTGAAGCTTTCTTT.

This clone was counted only a few times. The chain couples TRBV5-1 to TRBJ1-1; TRBD1 might be the D (5 bases). There are 13 residues in the CDR3. The germline V gene has CDR1 SGHRS and CDR2 YFSETQ. V dropped 1 base and J dropped 7 bases, with 11 bases sitting between them. This chain's CDR3 is CASSLQYGGEAFF. In nucleotides, the CDR3 is TGCGCCAGCAGCTTGCAATACGGGGGTGAAGCTTTCTTT. The variable domain in full, with the rest retrieved from reference TRBV5-1 and TRBJ1-1, is KAGVTQTPRYLIKTRGQQVTLSCSPISGHRSVSWYQQTPGQGLQFLFEYFSETQRNKGNFPGRFSGRQFSNSRSEMNVSTLELGDSALYLCASSLQYGGEAFFGQGTRLTVV.

This sequence joins TRBV5-6 and TRBJ1-1; D possibly corresponds to TRBD1 (5 bases). Germline V lookup: CDR1 SGHDT, CDR2 YYEEEE. Trimming left V 3 bases short and J 1 base short, with 16 bases between. This CDR3 is 16 amino acids long. The CDR3 DNA sequence: TGTGCCAGCAGCTCCGTGGAGACCACAGGGAACACTGAAGCTTTCTTT. Protein: CASSSVETTGNTEAFF.

This clone was found a few times. This sequence joins TRBV7-9 and TRBJ2-1; D is unclear. Per germline, CDR1 SEHNR and CDR2 FQNEAQ (reference sequence). Between the trimmed V and J ends, which lost 1 base and 8 bases, there was a span of 12 bases. The length of the CDR3 is 14 residues. CDR3 sequence (DNA): TGTGCCAGCAGCTTAGAGGTGGTCCGGGATGAGCAGTTCTTC. It encodes CASSLEVVRDEQFF.

The genes are TRBV7-9 and TRBJ2-3, with 16 bases that match TRBD2. The CDR3 runs to 17 residues. Trimming cost V 5 bases and J 7 bases; bases outside gene matches: 9. Germline CDR1 reads SEHNR; CDR2 reads FQNEAQ (reference sequence). CDR3 protein: CASSPPGLAGGQNTQYF. DNA of the CDR3: TGTGCCAGCAGCCCACCGGGACTAGCGGGGGGGCAAAATACGCAGTATTTT.

V is TRBV6-6 and J is TRBJ2-3; D not resolved. The CDR3 sequence is 11 residues long. Germline assignment: CDR1 MNHNY and CDR2 SVGAGI (reference sequence). V lost 5 bases and J 9 bases, leaving 9 bases between the germline ends. CDR3 bases: TGTGCCAGCAGTGAAACAACCACGCAGTATTTT. Its translation: CASSETTTQYF.